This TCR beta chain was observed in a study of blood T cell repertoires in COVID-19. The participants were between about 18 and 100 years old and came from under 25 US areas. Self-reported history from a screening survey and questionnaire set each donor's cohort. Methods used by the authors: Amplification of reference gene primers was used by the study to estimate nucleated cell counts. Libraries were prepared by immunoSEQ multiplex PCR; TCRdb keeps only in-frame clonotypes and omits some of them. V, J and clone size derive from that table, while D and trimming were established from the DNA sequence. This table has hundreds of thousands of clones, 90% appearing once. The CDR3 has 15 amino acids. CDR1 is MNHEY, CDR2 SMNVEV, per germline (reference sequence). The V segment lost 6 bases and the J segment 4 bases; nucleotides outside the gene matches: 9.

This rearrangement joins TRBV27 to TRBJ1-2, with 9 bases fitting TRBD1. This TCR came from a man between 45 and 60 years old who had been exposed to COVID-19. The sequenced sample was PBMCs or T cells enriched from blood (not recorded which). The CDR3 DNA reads TGTGCCAGCAGGCCCGGGACAGGGATTATCTATGGCTACACCTTC. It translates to CASRPGTGIIYGYTF.